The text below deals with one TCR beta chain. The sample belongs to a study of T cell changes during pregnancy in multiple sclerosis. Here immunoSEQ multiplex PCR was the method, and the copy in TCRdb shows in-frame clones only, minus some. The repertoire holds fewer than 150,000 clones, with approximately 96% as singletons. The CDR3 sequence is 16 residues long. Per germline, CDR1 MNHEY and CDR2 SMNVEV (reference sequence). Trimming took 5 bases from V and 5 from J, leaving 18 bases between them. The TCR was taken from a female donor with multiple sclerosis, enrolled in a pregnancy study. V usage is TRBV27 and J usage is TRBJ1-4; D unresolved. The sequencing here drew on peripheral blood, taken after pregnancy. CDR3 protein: CASSRILGSGNEKLFF. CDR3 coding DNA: TGTGCCAGCAGTCGTATCCTTGGTTCGGGGAATGAAAAACTGTTTTTT.